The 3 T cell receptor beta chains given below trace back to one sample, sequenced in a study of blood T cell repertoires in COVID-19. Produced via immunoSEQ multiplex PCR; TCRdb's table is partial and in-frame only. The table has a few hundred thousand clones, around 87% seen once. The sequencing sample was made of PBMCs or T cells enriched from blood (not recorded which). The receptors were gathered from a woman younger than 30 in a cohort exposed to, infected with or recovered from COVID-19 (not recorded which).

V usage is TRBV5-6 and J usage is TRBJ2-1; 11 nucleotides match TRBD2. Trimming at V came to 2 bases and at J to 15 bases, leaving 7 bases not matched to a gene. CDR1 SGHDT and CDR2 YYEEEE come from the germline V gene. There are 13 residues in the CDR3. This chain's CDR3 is CASSFGLAGGSFF. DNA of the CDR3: TGTGCCAGCAGCTTCGGTCTAGCGGGAGGATCGTTCTTC.

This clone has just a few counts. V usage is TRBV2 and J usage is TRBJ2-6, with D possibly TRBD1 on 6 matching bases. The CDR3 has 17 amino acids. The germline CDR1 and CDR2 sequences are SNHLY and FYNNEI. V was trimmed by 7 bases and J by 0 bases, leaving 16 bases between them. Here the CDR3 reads CASTLRGLTSGANVLTF. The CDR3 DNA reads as TGTGCCAGCACTCTCAGGGGCCTAACCTCTGGGGCCAACGTCCTGACTTTC.

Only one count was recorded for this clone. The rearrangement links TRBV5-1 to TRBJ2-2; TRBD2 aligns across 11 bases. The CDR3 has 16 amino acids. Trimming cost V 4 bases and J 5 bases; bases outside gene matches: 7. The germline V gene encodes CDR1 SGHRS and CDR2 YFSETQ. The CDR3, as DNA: TGCGCCAGCAGCCTGCAACGGACTAGCGGGACCGGGGAGCTGTTTTTT. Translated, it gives CASSLQRTSGTGELFF.